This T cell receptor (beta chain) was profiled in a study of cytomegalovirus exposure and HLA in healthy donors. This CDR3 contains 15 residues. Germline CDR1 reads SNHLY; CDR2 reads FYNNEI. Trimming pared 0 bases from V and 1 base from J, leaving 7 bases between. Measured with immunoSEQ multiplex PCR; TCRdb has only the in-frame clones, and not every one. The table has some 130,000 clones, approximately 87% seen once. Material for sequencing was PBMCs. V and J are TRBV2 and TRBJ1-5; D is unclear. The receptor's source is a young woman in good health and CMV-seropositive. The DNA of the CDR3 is TGTGCCAGCAGTGAAGCGCGGCAAAGCAATCAGCCCCAGCATTTT. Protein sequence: CASSEARQSNQPQHF.